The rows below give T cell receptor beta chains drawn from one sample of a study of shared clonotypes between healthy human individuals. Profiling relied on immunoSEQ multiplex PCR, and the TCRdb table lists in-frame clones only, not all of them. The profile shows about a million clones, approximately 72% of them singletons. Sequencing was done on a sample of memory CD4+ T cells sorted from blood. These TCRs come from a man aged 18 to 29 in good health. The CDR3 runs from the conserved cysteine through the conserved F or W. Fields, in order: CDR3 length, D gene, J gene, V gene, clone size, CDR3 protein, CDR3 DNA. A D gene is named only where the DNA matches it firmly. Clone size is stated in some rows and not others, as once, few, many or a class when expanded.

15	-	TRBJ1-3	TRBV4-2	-	CASSQDVGSGNTIYF	TGTGCCAGCAGCCAAGATGTGGGGTCTGGAAACACCATATATTTT
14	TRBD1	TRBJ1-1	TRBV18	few	CASLRTGEKNEAFF	TGTGCCAGCTTGAGGACAGGGGAGAAAAATGAAGCTTTCTTT
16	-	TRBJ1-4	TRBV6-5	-	CASSYSSGLTNEKLFF	TGTGCCAGCAGTTACTCGTCAGGCCTCACTAATGAAAAACTGTTTTTT
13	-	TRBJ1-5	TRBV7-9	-	CASSRDGNQPQHF	TGTGCCAGCAGCCGGGACGGAAATCAGCCCCAGCATTTT
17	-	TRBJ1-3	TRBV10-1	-	CASSGLVREISGNTIYF	TGCGCCAGCAGTGGACTGGTCAGGGAGATTTCTGGAAACACCATATATTTT
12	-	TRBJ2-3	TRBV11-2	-	CASSFRGDTQYF	TGTGCCAGCAGCTTTCGCGGGGATACGCAGTATTTT
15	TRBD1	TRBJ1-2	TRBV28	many	CASNGQALLFWGYTF	TGTGCCAGCAATGGACAGGCTTTGTTGTTCTGGGGCTACACCTTC
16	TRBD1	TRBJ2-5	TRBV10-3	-	CAISDPGTALGETQYF	TGTGCCATCAGCGACCCCGGGACAGCCCTCGGTGAGACCCAGTACTTC
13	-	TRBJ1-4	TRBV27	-	CASSSTSGEKLFF	TGTGCCAGCAGTTCCACGTCGGGTGAAAAACTGTTTTTT
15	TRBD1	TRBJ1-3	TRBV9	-	CASSPQGAAGNTIYF	TGTGCCAGCAGCCCACAGGGGGCAGCGGGAAACACCATATATTTT
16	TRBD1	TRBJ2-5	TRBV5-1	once	CASSDGQGGRGETQYF	TGCGCCAGCAGCGACGGACAGGGCGGTCGGGGAGAGACCCAGTACTTC
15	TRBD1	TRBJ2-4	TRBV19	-	CASRPTGEAKNIQYF	TGTGCCAGTAGGCCGACAGGGGAAGCCAAAAACATTCAGTACTTC
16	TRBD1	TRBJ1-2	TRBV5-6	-	CASSLAGQGAGYGYTF	TGTGCCAGCAGCTTGGCGGGACAGGGGGCTGGCTATGGCTACACCTTC
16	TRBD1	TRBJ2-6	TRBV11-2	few	CASSLDRPSGANVLTF	TGTGCCAGCAGCTTGGACAGGCCCTCTGGGGCCAACGTCCTGACTTTC
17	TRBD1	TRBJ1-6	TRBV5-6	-	CASSPGTGRSYNSPLHF	TGTGCCAGCAGCCCGGGGACAGGGAGGTCCTATAATTCACCCCTCCACTTT
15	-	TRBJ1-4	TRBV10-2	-	CASQEHFNPHEKLFF	TGCGCCAGCCAGGAGCATTTCAACCCCCATGAAAAACTGTTTTTT
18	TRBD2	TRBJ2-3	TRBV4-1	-	CASSVSRSSGSSGDTQYF	TGCGCCAGCAGTGTAAGTCGTAGTAGCGGGAGTAGCGGAGATACGCAGTATTTT
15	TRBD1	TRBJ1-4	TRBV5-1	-	CASSLSGQGSEKLFF	TGCGCCAGCAGCTTGAGTGGACAGGGATCCGAAAAACTGTTTTTT
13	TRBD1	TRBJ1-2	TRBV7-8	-	CASSRTGHYGYTF	TGTGCCAGCAGCCGGACAGGGCACTATGGCTACACCTTC
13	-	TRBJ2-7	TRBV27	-	CASRKQGTYEQYF	TGTGCCAGCAGAAAACAGGGAACCTACGAGCAGTACTTC
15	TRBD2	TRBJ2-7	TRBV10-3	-	CAISAYGGSSYEQYF	TGTGCCATCAGTGCATATGGCGGGAGCTCCTACGAGCAGTACTTC
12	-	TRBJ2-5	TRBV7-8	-	CASSRGRETQYF	TGTGCCAGCAGCAGGGGAAGAGAGACCCAGTACTTC
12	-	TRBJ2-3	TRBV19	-	CASRGLSDTQYF	TGTGCCAGTCGAGGACTCTCCGATACGCAGTATTTT
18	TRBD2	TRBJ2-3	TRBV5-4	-	CASSKETGASGYTDTQYF	TGTGCCAGCAGTAAAGAAACTGGGGCTAGCGGATACACAGATACGCAGTATTTT
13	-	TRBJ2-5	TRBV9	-	CASSAPVGETQYF	TGTGCCAGCAGCGCCCCAGTGGGAGAGACCCAGTACTTC
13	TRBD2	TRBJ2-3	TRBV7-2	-	CASSPRLADTQYF	TGTGCCAGCAGCCCACGACTAGCGGATACGCAGTATTTT
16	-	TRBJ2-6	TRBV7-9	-	CASSLLWGSGANVLTF	TGTGCCAGCAGCTTGTTGTGGGGGTCTGGGGCCAACGTCCTGACTTTC
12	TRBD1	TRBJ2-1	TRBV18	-	CASSRDSGEQFF	TGTGCCAGCTCACGGGACAGCGGCGAGCAGTTCTTC
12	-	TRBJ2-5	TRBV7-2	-	CASSFGWGTQYF	TGTGCCAGCAGCTTTGGGTGGGGGACCCAGTACTTC
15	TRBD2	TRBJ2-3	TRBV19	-	CASSRGDLRTDTQYF	TGTGCCAGTAGTCGGGGGGATCTTCGGACAGATACGCAGTATTTT
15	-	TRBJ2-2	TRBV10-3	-	CAIAQKIPGTGELFF	TGTGCCATCGCGCAGAAAATCCCGGGGACCGGGGAGCTGTTTTTT
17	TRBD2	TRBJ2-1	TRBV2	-	CASSEALRSGRGDEQFF	TGTGCCAGCAGTGAAGCGCTTCGAAGCGGGAGGGGCGATGAGCAGTTCTTC
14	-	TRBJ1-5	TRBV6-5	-	CASSYGLNNQPQHF	TGTGCCAGCAGTTACGGCCTGAACAATCAGCCCCAGCATTTT
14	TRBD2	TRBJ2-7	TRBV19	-	CASSVASGAYEQYF	TGTGCCAGTAGTGTCGCTAGCGGAGCCTACGAGCAGTACTTC
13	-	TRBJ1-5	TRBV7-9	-	CASSPSSNQPQHF	TGTGCCAGCAGTCCGAGTAGCAATCAGCCCCAGCATTTT
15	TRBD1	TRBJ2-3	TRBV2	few	CASRTGQARIHTQYF	TGTGCCAGCAGAACGGGACAGGCTCGGATCCATACGCAGTATTTT
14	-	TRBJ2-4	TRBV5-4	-	CASSSTGNKNIQYF	TGTGCCAGCAGCTCTACAGGGAACAAAAACATTCAGTACTTC
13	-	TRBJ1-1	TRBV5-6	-	CASSLASTSALFF	TGTGCCAGCAGCTTGGCCTCTACCTCAGCCCTTTTCTTT
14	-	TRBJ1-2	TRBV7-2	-	CASSFDGTVYGYTF	TGTGCCAGCAGCTTCGACGGGACGGTATATGGCTACACCTTC
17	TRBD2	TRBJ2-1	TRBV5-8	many	CASSLFVQSGKSNEQFF	TGTGCCAGCAGCTTGTTTGTTCAGAGCGGGAAGAGTAATGAGCAGTTCTTC
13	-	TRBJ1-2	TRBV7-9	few	CASATGSSYGYTF	TGTGCCAGCGCTACGGGGAGTTCTTATGGCTACACCTTC
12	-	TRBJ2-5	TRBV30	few	CAWRAGRETQYF	TGTGCCTGGAGGGCCGGGAGAGAGACCCAGTACTTC
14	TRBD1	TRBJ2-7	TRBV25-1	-	CASSTQGVSYEQYF	TGTGCCAGCAGTACGCAGGGGGTTTCCTACGAGCAGTACTTC
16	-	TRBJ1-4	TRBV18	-	CASSPRRDATNEKLFF	TGTGCCAGCTCCCCCCGCAGGGACGCAACTAATGAAAAACTGTTTTTT
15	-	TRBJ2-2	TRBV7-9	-	CASSLEILGTGELFF	TGTGCCAGCAGCTTAGAAATCCTAGGTACCGGGGAGCTGTTTTTT
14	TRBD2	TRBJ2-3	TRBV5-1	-	CASSFGTSPDTQYF	TGCGCCAGCAGCTTCGGGACTAGTCCAGATACGCAGTATTTT
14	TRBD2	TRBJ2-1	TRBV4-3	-	CASSQDDSGRKQFF	TGCGCCAGCAGCCAAGATGATAGCGGGAGGAAACAGTTCTTC
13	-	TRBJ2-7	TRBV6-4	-	CASTLSSSYEQYF	TGTGCCAGCACCCTATCGAGCTCCTACGAGCAGTACTTC
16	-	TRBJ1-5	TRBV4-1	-	CASSQEGGGRNQPQHF	TGCGCCAGCAGCCAAGAGGGCGGGGGGCGGAATCAGCCCCAGCATTTT
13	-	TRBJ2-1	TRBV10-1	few	CASSEGVLNEQFF	TGCGCCAGCAGTGAAGGGGTCCTCAATGAGCAGTTCTTC
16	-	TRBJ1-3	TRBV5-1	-	CASSLSGLPSGNTIYF	TGCGCCAGCAGCTTGTCTGGTCTCCCCTCTGGAAACACCATATATTTT
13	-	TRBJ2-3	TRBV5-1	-	CASSATTLDTQYF	TGCGCCAGCAGCGCGACCACCTTGGATACGCAGTATTTT
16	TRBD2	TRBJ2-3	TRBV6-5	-	CASSYMSGSIADTQYF	TGTGCCAGCAGTTACATGAGCGGGAGTATTGCAGATACGCAGTATTTT
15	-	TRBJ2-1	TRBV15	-	CATSRGGRRPNEQFF	TGTGCCACCAGCAGAGGAGGACGCCGTCCCAATGAGCAGTTCTTC
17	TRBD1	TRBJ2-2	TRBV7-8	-	CASSSDRGYSNTGELFF	TGTGCCAGCAGCTCGGACAGGGGGTATAGCAACACCGGGGAGCTGTTTTTT
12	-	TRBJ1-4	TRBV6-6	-	CASAEGNEKLFF	TGTGCCAGCGCCGAGGGGAATGAAAAACTGTTTTTT
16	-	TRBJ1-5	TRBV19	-	CASSMEAAGFNQPQHF	TGTGCCAGTAGTATGGAGGCGGCGGGGTTCAATCAGCCCCAGCATTTT
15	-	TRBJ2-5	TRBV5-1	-	CASKSTSPGQETQYF	TGCGCCAGCAAATCAACTAGCCCGGGGCAAGAGACCCAGTACTTC